These 20 T cell receptor beta chains were all obtained from the same sample, sequenced in a study of CD8+ T cells in alopecia areata. As the sequencing template, cDNA was produced by extracting RNA and reverse transcribing it. Some clones are missing from TCRdb's copy, which holds only in-frame ones; the method was immunoSEQ multiplex PCR. The sample shows some 100,000 clones, 55% to 80% of them seen only once. The sequenced material came from CD4+ T cells sorted from blood. These receptors were obtained from a human donor in good health.

This clone has only a few counts. The chain carries TRBV16 and TRBJ1-1, with TRBD1 matching over 7 bases. With V trimmed by 4 bases and J by 7 bases, 12 bases remained unmatched. Germline V lookup: CDR1 KGHSY, CDR2 FQNENV. The CDR3 contains 15 residues. DNA of the CDR3: TGTGCCAGCAGCCGCCCTAGGACAGGTACGAGTGAAGCTTTCTTT. Protein product: CASSRPRTGTSEAFF.

This sequence joins TRBV6-5 and TRBJ2-7, with 7 nucleotides matching TRBD1. The CDR3 has 14 amino acids. V shed 4 bases, J shed 4 bases, and the junction held 7 bases outside the gene matches. Germline V gene sequence: CDR1 MNHEY, CDR2 SVGAGI. The CDR3 DNA is TGTGCCAGCAGTTCCCAGACAGGGAGATACGAGCAGTACTTC. Protein: CASSSQTGRYEQYF.

The chain has TRBV5-1 and TRBJ2-1; 8 positions match TRBD2. Germline V gives CDR1 SGHRS, CDR2 YFSETQ. Unmatched junction bases numbered 8, after V lost 2 bases and J lost 7 bases. The CDR3 is 15 residues long. The DNA for the CDR3 is TGCGCCAGCAGCTTAGCGGGGGCCCAATCTAATGAGCAGTTCTTC. Translating gives CASSLAGAQSNEQFF.

CDR3 DNA: TGTGCCAGCAGCTTAGGCCGGGGGGGCCGCAATGAGCAGTTCTTC. Translation gives CASSLGRGGRNEQFF. V and J are TRBV25-1 and TRBJ2-1, with 8 nucleotides matching TRBD2. The CDR3 runs to 15 residues. Trimming removed 6 bases from V and 6 bases from J; junction bases left unmatched: 10. Germline CDR1 MGHDK, CDR2 SYGVNS. Full variable domain (outside the CDR3, taken from reference TRBV25-1 and TRBJ2-1): EADIYQTPRYLVIGTGKKITLECSQTMGHDKMYWYQQDPGMELHLIHYSYGVNSTEKGDLSSESTVSRIRTEHFPLTLESARPSHTSQYLCASSLGRGGRNEQFFGPGTRLTVL.

J is TRBJ1-2 and V is TRBV6-5, with TRBD1 matching 7 bases. J was trimmed by 2 bases and V by 6 bases; bases with no gene match: 3. Germline CDR1 MNHEY, CDR2 SVGAGI. CDR3 length equals 13 residues. In nucleotides, the CDR3 is TGTGCCAGCAGGAAGGGACAGAACTATGGCTACACCTTC. Protein sequence: CASRKGQNYGYTF.

This clone was picked up a small number of times. The chain has TRBV7-9 and TRBJ2-3; 7 positions match TRBD2. Germline V CDR1 and CDR2: SEHNR, FQNEAQ (reference sequence). The CDR3 consists of 14 residues. V was pared by 1 base and J by 3 bases, with 1 base of the junction left unmatched. CDR3 nucleotide sequence: TGTGCCAGCAGCTTAGGGGAGGGGACAGATACGCAGTATTTT. Translation: CASSLGEGTDTQYF.

This clone has a single count. This chain links TRBV30 with TRBJ2-3; possible D gene TRBD1, 6 bases. The V and J ends lost 5 bases and 2 bases respectively, with 17 bases between them. Germline CDR1 and CDR2: GTSNPN and SVGIG (reference sequence). CDR3 length: 15 amino acids. The CDR3 sequence: CAWREDRQSTDTQYF. For the CDR3, the DNA is TGTGCCTGGCGGGAAGACAGGCAGTCCACAGATACGCAGTATTTT.

CDR3 bases: TGTGCCAGCAGCTTAGATCGGGTAGAGGATACGCAGTATTTT. Amino acids: CASSLDRVEDTQYF. The chain joins TRBV11-2 to TRBJ2-3; D is uncertain. Germline V gene sequence: CDR1 SGHAT, CDR2 FQNNGV. The CDR3 runs to 14 residues. The V gene lost 0 bases and the J gene lost 6 bases, with 10 bases spanning the gap.

The chain links TRBV30 to TRBJ1-2; 12 positions agree with TRBD1. CDR3 length: 15 residues. V shed 3 bases, J shed 8 bases, and the junction held 10 bases outside the gene matches. CDR1 is GTSNPN and CDR2 is SVGIG in the germline V gene (reference sequence). For the CDR3, the DNA is TGTGCCTGGAGCGGGGACAGGGGGCGGGTTGGCGGCTACACCTTC. It is translated as CAWSGDRGRVGGYTF. Full variable domain (missing parts from reference TRBV30 and TRBJ1-2): SQTIHQWPATLVQPVGSPLSLECTVEGTSNPNLYWYRQAAGRGLQLLFYSVGIGQISSEVPQNLSASRPQDRQFILSSKKLLLSDSGFYLCAWSGDRGRVGGYTFGSGTRLTVV.

This clone was observed a handful of times. The rearrangement joins TRBV7-2 to TRBJ2-5; the D is unclear. The germline gives CDR1 SGHTA, CDR2 FQGNSA. Trimming shortened V by 2 bases and J by 0 bases, and 7 bases separated the two germline ends. The length of the CDR3 is 14 residues. Here the CDR3 reads CASSLTRHQETQYF. The CDR3 DNA follows: TGTGCCAGCAGCTTAACTCGACACCAAGAGACCCAGTACTTC.

The chain combines TRBV10-2 with TRBJ2-7; TRBD2 matches at 11 bases. With 5 bases clipped from V and 1 base from J, the junction kept 10 bases outside the gene matches. CDR3 length: 17 amino acids. CDR1 WSHSY and CDR2 SAAADI come from the germline V gene. CDR3 DNA: TGCGCCAGCAGTACACTAGCGGGGGCCCTATCATCCTACGAGCAGTACTTC. Its protein product is CASSTLAGALSSYEQYF.

V and J are TRBV6-1 and TRBJ1-3; D unclear. Per the germline V gene, CDR1 is MNHNS and CDR2 is SASEGT. Trimming stripped 1 base from V and 4 bases from J, with 17 bases between. The CDR3 consists of 17 residues. The CDR3 spells CASSEGVGRISGNTIYF. The CDR3 coding sequence is TGTGCCAGCAGTGAAGGGGTAGGGAGGATATCCGGAAACACCATATATTTT.

The chain uses TRBV21-1 and TRBJ2-2; no check of the table's D call, TRBD1, against the DNA was made. TRBV21-1 is a pseudogene locus. This CDR3 is built from 14 residues. The CDR3 nucleotides are TGTGCCAGCAGCAAAATGACAGCCACCGGGGAGCTGTTTTTT. This gives the protein CASSKMTATGELFF.

Concerning this clone itself: Other nucleotide sequences from this sample produce the same CDR3. This rearrangement joins TRBV29-1 to TRBJ1-2, with 7 bases identical to TRBD1. Trimming removed 6 bases from V and 8 bases from J; junction bases left unmatched: 3. CDR3 size: 10 residues. The V gene's germline CDR1 is SQVTM and CDR2 ANQGSEA. The CDR3 reads CSVDRDGYTF. The CDR3 bases are TGCAGCGTCGACAGGGACGGCTACACCTTC.

CDR3 DNA: TGTGCCACCAGCAGAGAGACGGGGCGCCTCATTGAAGCTTTCTTT. This encodes CATSRETGRLIEAFF. The V and J genes are TRBV15 and TRBJ1-1; a weak D match, TRBD1 (5 bases). CDR3 length: 15 residues. V lost 0 bases and J lost 7, with 15 bases in between. CDR1 and CDR2 from the germline V gene are LNHNV and YYDKDF (reference sequence).

CDR3 coding DNA: TGCGTCGGGGAGGGGGCCCGCTATGGCTACACCTTC. It yields the protein CVGEGARYGYTF. The rearrangement joins TRBV29-1 to TRBJ1-2; 7 positions agree with TRBD1. Germline V gene data show CDR1 as SQVTM and CDR2 as ANQGSEA. The CDR3 totals 12 residues.

There are a few counts of this clone. The rearrangement joins TRBV29-1 to TRBJ2-3; 9 positions agree with TRBD2. The CDR3 has 14 residues. Germline V gene data show CDR1 as SQVTM and CDR2 as ANQGSEA. Germline trimming cut 5 bases from V and 4 bases from J; bases unmatched to any gene: 7. The CDR3 loop reads CSVSLGGGADTQYF. The CDR3 bases are TGCAGCGTTTCCCTGGGCGGGGGGGCAGATACGCAGTATTTT.

The CDR3 DNA reads as TGCAGCGCGATATCAGGGGTTGGCTACACCTTC. Translated, it gives CSAISGVGYTF. The rearrangement links TRBV29-1 to TRBJ1-2; a weak D match, TRBD1 (6 bases). Germline assignment: CDR1 SQVTM and CDR2 ANQGSEA. V was clipped by 7 bases and J by 7 bases, with 13 bases between them. CDR3 length equals 11 residues.

Written as DNA, the CDR3 is TGTGCCAGCAGCTTCCGTGCAGGGGGTGCCACCTTC. It is translated as CASSFRAGGATF. V usage is TRBV7-2 and J usage is TRBJ1-2, with 7 bases aligning to TRBD1. Germline CDR1 is SGHTA and CDR2 is FQGNSA. V trimming: 3 bases; J trimming: 13 bases; junction bases outside the gene matches: 8. CDR3 size: 12 residues.

This clone appeared once. This rearrangement joins TRBV30 to TRBJ1-2, with a possible D match to TRBD1 (6 bases). V shed 1 base and J shed 3 bases, with 12 bases lying between them. The CDR3 totals 14 residues. Per germline, CDR1 GTSNPN and CDR2 SVGIG (reference sequence). In DNA form, the CDR3 reads TGTGCCTGGAGTGGCGCAAGGGGGGACTATGGCTACACCTTC. Its translation: CAWSGARGDYGYTF.